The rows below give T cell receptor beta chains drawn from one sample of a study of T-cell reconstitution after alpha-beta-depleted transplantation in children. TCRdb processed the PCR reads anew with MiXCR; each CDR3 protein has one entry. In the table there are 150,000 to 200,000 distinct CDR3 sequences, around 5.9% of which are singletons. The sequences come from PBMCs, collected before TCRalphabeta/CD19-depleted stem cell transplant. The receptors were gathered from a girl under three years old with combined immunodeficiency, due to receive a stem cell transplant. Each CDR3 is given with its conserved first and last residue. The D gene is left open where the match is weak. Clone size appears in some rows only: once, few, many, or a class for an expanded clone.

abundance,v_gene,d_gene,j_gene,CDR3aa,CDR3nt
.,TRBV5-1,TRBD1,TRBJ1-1,CASSFPGQGSMNTEAFF,TGCGCCAGCAGCTTCCCGGGACAGGGGTCCATGAACACTGAAGCTTTCTTT
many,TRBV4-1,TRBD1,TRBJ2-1,CASSQPGQGSRLDNEQFF,TGCGCCAGCAGCCAACCGGGACAGGGGTCCCGTTTAGATAATGAGCAGTTCTTC
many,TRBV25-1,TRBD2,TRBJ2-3,CASSLFAGGPIDTQYF,TGTGCCAGCAGTCTCTTTGCGGGGGGACCAATAGATACGCAGTATTTT
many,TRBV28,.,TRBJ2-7,CASSDWTRRSYEQYF,TGTGCCAGCAGTGATTGGACTCGCCGCTCCTACGAGCAGTACTTC
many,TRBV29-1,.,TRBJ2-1,CSVLFYEQFF,TGCAGCGTCCTCTTCTATGAGCAGTTCTTC
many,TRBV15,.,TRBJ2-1,CATHRLHPRNEQFF,TGTGCCACCCACCGACTACATCCCCGCAATGAGCAGTTCTTC
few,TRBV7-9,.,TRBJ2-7,CASSPDGVSYEQYF,TGTGCCAGCAGCCCCGACGGAGTATCCTACGAGCAGTACTTC
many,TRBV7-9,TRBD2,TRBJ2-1,CASTLGGAGGPNEQFF,TGTGCCAGCACCCTGGGTGGAGCGGGGGGGCCTAATGAGCAGTTCTTC
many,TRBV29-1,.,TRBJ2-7,CSVEAGPYEQYF,TGCAGCGTTGAAGCGGGCCCGTACGAGCAGTACTTC
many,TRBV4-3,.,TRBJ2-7,CASSQAQTEAFSYEQYF,TGCGCCAGCAGCCAAGCCCAAACGGAGGCCTTCTCCTACGAGCAGTACTTC
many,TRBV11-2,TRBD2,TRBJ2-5,CASSLGLAAETQYF,TGTGCCAGCAGCTTAGGACTAGCGGCTGAGACCCAGTACTTC
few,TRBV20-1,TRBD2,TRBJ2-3,CSARPGAGGDTDTQYF,TGCAGTGCTAGACCTGGCGCGGGAGGGGACACAGATACGCAGTATTTT
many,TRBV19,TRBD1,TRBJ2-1,CASSTPRDRGDNEQFF,TGTGCCAGTAGTACGCCCCGGGACAGGGGGGACAATGAGCAGTTCTTC
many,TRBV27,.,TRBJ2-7,CASSLKLTASEQYF,TGTGCCAGCAGTCTCAAGTTGACAGCCTCGGAGCAGTACTTC
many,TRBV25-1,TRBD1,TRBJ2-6,CASGTGGAVSGANVLTF,TGTGCCAGCGGGACAGGGGGCGCCGTCTCTGGGGCCAACGTCCTGACTTTC
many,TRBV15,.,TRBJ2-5,CATSPRTRETQYF,TGTGCCACCAGCCCCCGGACACGAGAGACCCAGTACTTC